A single sample is the source of the 24 T cell receptor beta chains below, sequenced in a study of cytomegalovirus exposure and HLA in healthy donors. PCR primers comprised 60 Vbeta and 13 Jbeta primers. Sequencing was performed with immunoSEQ multiplex PCR; in TCRdb, only in-frame clones are kept and a portion is missing. The sample data list roughly 220,000 clones. The sample comprised PBMCs. The receptors come from a girl aged 2-9 years in good health and CMV-seropositive.

The rearrangement links TRBV6-4 to TRBJ2-2, with D perhaps matching TRBD1 (5 bases). Germline V gives CDR1 MRHNA, CDR2 SNTAGT. V lost 4 bases and J 4 bases, leaving 10 bases between the germline ends. The CDR3 runs 14 residues. The CDR3 nucleotides read TGTGCCAGCAGTGCCCTCGACAGCACCGGGGAGCTGTTTTTT. This encodes CASSALDSTGELFF.

V usage is TRBV28 and J usage is TRBJ1-4; D is unclear. Trimming stripped 4 bases from V and 7 bases from J, with 7 bases between. This CDR3 region has 12 residues. Per germline, CDR1 MDHEN and CDR2 SYDVKM. The CDR3 nucleotides are TGTGCCAGCAGTTCTTTCGGTGAAAAACTGTTTTTT. This codes for CASSSFGEKLFF.

The chain combines TRBV10-1 with TRBJ2-2, with TRBD1 matching 10 bases. In germline, CDR1 is WNHNN, CDR2 SYGVQD (reference sequence). Trimming took 11 bases from V and 7 from J; bases not matched to a gene: 4. CDR3 length: 12 amino acids. The CDR3 nucleotides read TGCGCCGGGGGACAGGGGAACGGGGAGCTGTTTTTT. This codes for CAGGQGNGELFF.

This chain uses TRBV27 with TRBJ1-1; TRBD1 agrees at 7 bases. The V and J ends lost 1 base and 3 bases, in that order; junction bases with no gene match: 11. The CDR3 loop spans 17 amino acids. Germline assignment: CDR1 MNHEY and CDR2 SMNVEV (reference sequence). CDR3 coding DNA: TGTGCCAGCAGTTTATGGAGCAGGGGGAATATTGACACTGAAGCTTTCTTT. This encodes CASSLWSRGNIDTEAFF.

The rearrangement uses TRBV6-1 and TRBJ2-1; 10 nucleotides agree with TRBD2. The germline V gene encodes CDR1 MNHNS and CDR2 SASEGT. The CDR3 contains 17 residues. Trimming took 2 bases from V and 7 from J; bases not matched to a gene: 11. The CDR3, as DNA: TGTGCCAGCAGTGAAAGGGCTAGCGGGAGATCTAATAATGAGCAGTTCTTC. Protein sequence: CASSERASGRSNNEQFF.

The rearrangement uses TRBV19 and TRBJ1-2; no clear D. The CDR3 has 11 residues. Per the germline V gene, CDR1 is LNHDA and CDR2 is SQIVND (reference sequence). The germline V and J ends were trimmed by 6 bases and 7 bases, with 9 bases remaining between them. In nucleotides, the CDR3 is TGTGCCAGTAGGGCGGAGGCTGGCTACACCTTC. This sequence encodes CASRAEAGYTF.

The rearrangement joins TRBV7-2 to TRBJ1-1; 9 positions agree with TRBD1. This CDR3 is built from 13 residues. Germline V CDR1 and CDR2: SGHTA, FQGNSA. The V gene end was trimmed by 5 bases and the J gene end by 11 bases; junction bases not matched to a gene: 9. CDR3: CASSNLQGASAFF. For the CDR3, the DNA is TGTGCCAGCAGCAATTTACAGGGGGCGTCGGCTTTCTTT.

The CDR3 reads CASSQRQGFADTQYF. The CDR3 DNA follows: TGTGCCAGTAGTCAGCGACAGGGATTCGCAGATACGCAGTATTTT. The J gene is TRBJ2-3, the V gene TRBV19, with 7 nucleotides matching TRBD1. The CDR3 totals 15 residues. Germline CDR1 reads LNHDA; CDR2 reads SQIVND (reference sequence). Trimming cost V 5 bases and J 4 bases; bases outside gene matches: 9.

This chain uses TRBV7-8 with TRBJ2-7, with D uncertain. The CDR3 extends over 12 amino acids. The germline V gene has CDR1 SGHVS and CDR2 FQNEAQ. Trimming took off 5 bases at V and 0 bases at J, with 5 bases between the two ends. The CDR3 DNA is TGTGCCAGCAGCCAAATCTCCTACGAGCAGTACTTC. The encoded protein is CASSQISYEQYF.

This sequence joins TRBV11-3 and TRBJ1-1; possible D gene TRBD1, 5 bases. The CDR3 contains 14 residues. Germline V gene lookup returns CDR1 SGHNT and CDR2 YENEEA. Trimming stripped 4 bases from V and 6 bases from J, with 15 bases between. CDR3 in amino acids: CASSSGGLGSEAFF. CDR3 in DNA: TGTGCCAGCAGCTCGGGGGGTTTGGGGTCTGAAGCTTTCTTT.

This chain uses TRBV5-6 with TRBJ2-3; tentative D call: TRBD1 (6 bases). From germline, CDR1 is SGHDT and CDR2 YYEEEE. The V and J ends lost 0 bases and 5 bases respectively, with 10 bases between them. The CDR3 totals 14 residues. The CDR3 nucleotides read TGTGCCAGCAGCTTGGCAGGGGTGATAGATACGCAGTATTTT. Protein: CASSLAGVIDTQYF.

V gene TRBV28 combines with J gene TRBJ1-5, with TRBD1 identical over 7 bases. Germline V gene data show CDR1 as MDHEN and CDR2 as SYDVKM. This CDR3 spans 20 amino acids. J lost 4 bases, V lost 4 bases, and 22 bases had no gene match. The CDR3 protein is CASSSSWEPSSDRANQPQHF. The CDR3 coding sequence is TGTGCCAGCAGTTCTAGCTGGGAACCCTCCTCAGACAGGGCAAATCAGCCCCAGCATTTT.

The chain recombines TRBV2 with TRBJ2-3; TRBD2 is a possible D gene (6 bases). The CDR3 consists of 15 residues. Germline CDR1 reads SNHLY; CDR2 reads FYNNEI. V lost 6 bases and J 1 base, leaving 14 bases between the germline ends. This chain's CDR3 is CASSLLALGTDTQYF. The CDR3 DNA is TGTGCCAGCAGCCTCCTAGCGTTGGGCACAGATACGCAGTATTTT.

The V call is TRBV19, the J call TRBJ1-5; 7 positions match TRBD1. Trimming removed 6 bases from V and 7 bases from J; junction bases left unmatched: 12. Germline CDR1 reads LNHDA; CDR2 reads SQIVND (reference sequence). The CDR3 spans 15 residues. CDR3 in DNA: TGTGCCAGTAGCTTGGATGGGACAGTCGTACAGCCCCAGCATTTT. This codes for CASSLDGTVVQPQHF.

With respect to this clone: Other DNA sequences within the sample encode an identical CDR3. The chain has TRBV6-1 and TRBJ1-5, with TRBD1 as a possible D gene (6 bases). CDR1 and CDR2 (germline): MNHNS, SASEGT. Deletions cut 6 bases from V and 5 bases from J, with 11 bases between. The CDR3 loop spans 13 amino acids. The CDR3 sequence is CASSLNRDQPQHF. The CDR3 DNA is TGTGCCAGCAGCCTAAACAGGGATCAGCCCCAGCATTTT.

V gene TRBV7-8 combines with J gene TRBJ2-7, with 7 bases matching TRBD2. Germline CDR1 SGHVS, CDR2 FQNEAQ. The CDR3 spans 15 residues. Losses at the gene ends were 1 base for V and 2 bases for J; bases not matched to a gene: 5. Here the CDR3 reads CASSLGGGRAYEQYF. For the CDR3, the DNA is TGTGCCAGCAGCTTAGGCGGGGGTAGAGCCTACGAGCAGTACTTC.

The chain links TRBV2 to TRBJ2-7, with TRBD2 matching over 8 bases. The CDR3 totals 15 residues. V was clipped by 10 bases and J by 4 bases; unmatched bases: 15. Germline V gives CDR1 SNHLY, CDR2 FYNNEI. CDR3 protein: CATKLAGLDMYEQYF. CDR3 nucleotide sequence: TGTGCCACCAAGCTAGCGGGCTTGGACATGTACGAGCAGTACTTC. Full variable domain (missing parts from reference TRBV2 and TRBJ2-7): EPEVTQTPSHQVTQMGQEVILRCVPISNHLYFYWYRQILGQKVEFLVSFYNNEISEKSEIFDDQFSVERPDGSNFTLKIRSTKLEDSAMYFCATKLAGLDMYEQYFGPGTRLTVT.

The rearrangement joins TRBV5-1 to TRBJ1-3; D might be TRBD1 (6 bases). Trimming left V 0 bases short and J 0 bases short, with 13 bases between. This CDR3 contains 17 residues. From germline, CDR1 is SGHRS and CDR2 YFSETQ. In DNA form, the CDR3 reads TGCGCCAGCAGCTTGGAGCGGGGGGCTAGCTCTGGAAACACCATATATTTT. Its protein product is CASSLERGASSGNTIYF. Variable domain in full (rest from reference TRBV5-1 and TRBJ1-3): KAGVTQTPRYLIKTRGQQVTLSCSPISGHRSVSWYQQTPGQGLQFLFEYFSETQRNKGNFPGRFSGRQFSNSRSEMNVSTLELGDSALYLCASSLERGASSGNTIYFGEGSWLTVV.

V and J are TRBV27 and TRBJ2-7, with TRBD2 identical over 14 bases. The V gene's germline CDR1 is MNHEY and CDR2 SMNVEV (reference sequence). V lost 6 bases to trimming and J lost 0 bases; unmatched junction nucleotides: 4. The CDR3 has 16 amino acids. The CDR3 coding sequence is TGTGCCAGCAGCGGACTAGCGGGAGGCTTCTCCTACGAGCAGTACTTC. As protein: CASSGLAGGFSYEQYF.

V is TRBV6-5 and J is TRBJ1-1; a weak D match, TRBD1 (5 bases). The ends were cut back, 6 bases at V and 5 bases at J, with 10 bases in the middle. The CDR3 length is 12 residues. Germline values: CDR1 MNHEY, CDR2 SVGAGI. DNA for the CDR3: TGTGCCAGCAGGGGGGGGGTGACTGAAGCTTTCTTT. As protein: CASRGGVTEAFF.

J is TRBJ2-5 and V is TRBV6-6; 9 bases are shared with TRBD1. Germline trimming cut 5 bases from V and 5 bases from J; bases unmatched to any gene: 3. The CDR3 runs to 13 residues. Germline lookup yields CDR1 MNHNY and CDR2 SVGAGI (reference sequence). CDR3 protein: CASSGTGSETQYF. The DNA for the CDR3 is TGTGCCAGCAGTGGGACAGGGTCCGAGACCCAGTACTTC.

The chain carries TRBV28 and TRBJ1-5; 10 bases are shared with TRBD1. The V gene end was trimmed by 5 bases and the J gene end by 7 bases; junction bases not matched to a gene: 2. Germline values: CDR1 MDHEN, CDR2 SYDVKM. The CDR3 spans 13 residues. CDR3 sequence reads: CASSGQGVQPQHF. The CDR3 region has the DNA TGTGCCAGCAGTGGACAGGGGGTCCAGCCCCAGCATTTT.

On this clone: Because the CDR3's place on the DNA is in doubt, the DNA is left out and the CDR3 is given as listed by TCRdb. The J gene is TRBJ2-2, the V gene TRBV7-9; the tabulated D call, TRBD1, remains unverified against the DNA. Germline CDR1 and CDR2: SEHNR and FQNEAQ (reference sequence). The CDR3 region is 18 residues in length, termini included. CDR3 loop: CASSLAGTLSFGAGELFF.

V is TRBV18 and J is TRBJ2-2; D uncertain. The V gene's germline CDR1 is KGHSH and CDR2 LQKENI. V lost 4 bases to trimming and J lost 3 bases, with 3 bases between them. The CDR3 consists of 12 residues. Here the CDR3 reads CASSRDTGELFF. CDR3 DNA: TGTGCCAGCTCACGAGACACCGGGGAGCTGTTTTTT.